This T cell receptor (beta chain) was retrieved from a study of T cell changes during pregnancy in multiple sclerosis. Assay used: immunoSEQ multiplex PCR; TCRdb lists only in-frame clones, some missing. The sample lists roughly 79,000 clones, 80% to 95% occurring once. The CDR3 totals 14 residues. The ends were cut back, 1 base at V and 3 bases at J, with 13 bases in the middle. Germline CDR1 GTSNPN, CDR2 SVGIG (reference sequence). This clonotype originated in a female donor in good health, enrolled as a control in a pregnancy study. This specimen consisted of peripheral blood, obtained in the second trimester of pregnancy. The chain uses TRBV30 and TRBJ2-7, with D possibly being TRBD2 (6 bases). CDR3 nucleotides: TGTGCCTGGAGTGGGCGTGTGCGGGGCTACGAGCAGTACTTC. This gives the protein CAWSGRVRGYEQYF.